This TCR beta chain comes out of a study of cytotoxic CD8 clonotypes in ibrutinib-treated CLL. The wider study: Overall, about 25 responses were partial and 2 complete; following median roughly 72 months, roughly 15 patients stayed remitted and approximately 12 progressed. Study-wide results and caveats: Clonality correlated strongly with circulating CD8+ T cells and exceeded age-matched healthy donors at baseline. Ibrutinib response saw clonality rise, and progression saw it return toward baseline.

Points on this clone: What it recognizes is unknown.

Target depth was 1 in 200,000 to 1 in 1 million T cells, about 10x per clonotype. Clones were sequenced by immunoSEQ multiplex PCR, and TCRdb holds only the in-frame ones, with some missing. The sample records about 150,000 clones, 70% to 80% being singletons. The V and J ends lost 4 bases and 5 bases, in that order; junction bases with no gene match: 13. The germline V gene has CDR1 SGHRS and CDR2 YFSETQ. The CDR3 covers 17 residues. The V call is TRBV5-1, the J call TRBJ2-5; 11 bases match TRBD2. The receptor was derived from a human donor with chronic lymphocytic leukemia. Source: PBMCs, taken after 24 months of ibrutinib treatment. Here the CDR3 DNA reads TGCGCCAGCAGCCCCCGAGGTAGCGGGAGGGGGATGGAGACCCAGTACTTC. It is translated as CASSPRGSGRGMETQYF.